The source of this T cell receptor (beta chain) is a study of T cell repertoires in cytomegalovirus infection. This clonotype was detected ten times or more. CDR3 length equals 16 residues. Germline V gene data show CDR1 as SGHTA and CDR2 as FQGNSA. V gave up 5 bases and J gave up 6 bases, with 23 bases separating them. Via MiXCR, TCRdb re-called the reads, giving one row per CDR3 protein. The sample includes roughly 280,000 distinct CDR3 sequences, roughly 13% seen only once; the top ten take around 8.1%. The receptor comes from a human donor in good health (CMV status not recorded). Some clones in this sample may be carry-over from other donors' samples. Sequences were obtained from PBMCs. The chain is built from TRBV7-2 and TRBJ2-7, with no clear D. CDR3 sequence reads: CASSPNSISFKGEQYF. The DNA for the CDR3 is TGTGCCAGCAGCCCGAACAGTATCTCTTTCAAGGGCGAGCAGTACTTC.